The source of this TCR beta chain is a study of cytomegalovirus exposure and HLA in healthy donors. Study observations and caveats: The classifier reportedly diagnosed cytomegalovirus status with high specificity and sensitivity.

Losses at the gene ends were 0 bases for V and 8 bases for J; bases not matched to a gene: 5. CDR1 and CDR2 (germline): SGDLS, YYNGEE. The CDR3 length is 14 residues. The study ran its PCR with 60 Vbeta and 13 Jbeta primers. Sequenced by immunoSEQ multiplex PCR; TCRdb stores in-frame clones only, minus some. The sample lists approximately 190,000 clones; around 86% were seen once. This clone was seen many times. What it binds is not known. Other DNA sequences in this specimen translate into the identical CDR3. The sequenced sample consisted of PBMCs. The receptor was isolated from a woman between 18 and 29 years old in good health and CMV-seronegative. This rearrangement joins TRBV9 to TRBJ2-1, with TRBD1 identical over 7 bases. This CDR3 reads CASSVAYRGDEQFF. Here the CDR3 DNA reads TGTGCCAGCAGCGTAGCTTACAGGGGAGATGAGCAGTTCTTC.